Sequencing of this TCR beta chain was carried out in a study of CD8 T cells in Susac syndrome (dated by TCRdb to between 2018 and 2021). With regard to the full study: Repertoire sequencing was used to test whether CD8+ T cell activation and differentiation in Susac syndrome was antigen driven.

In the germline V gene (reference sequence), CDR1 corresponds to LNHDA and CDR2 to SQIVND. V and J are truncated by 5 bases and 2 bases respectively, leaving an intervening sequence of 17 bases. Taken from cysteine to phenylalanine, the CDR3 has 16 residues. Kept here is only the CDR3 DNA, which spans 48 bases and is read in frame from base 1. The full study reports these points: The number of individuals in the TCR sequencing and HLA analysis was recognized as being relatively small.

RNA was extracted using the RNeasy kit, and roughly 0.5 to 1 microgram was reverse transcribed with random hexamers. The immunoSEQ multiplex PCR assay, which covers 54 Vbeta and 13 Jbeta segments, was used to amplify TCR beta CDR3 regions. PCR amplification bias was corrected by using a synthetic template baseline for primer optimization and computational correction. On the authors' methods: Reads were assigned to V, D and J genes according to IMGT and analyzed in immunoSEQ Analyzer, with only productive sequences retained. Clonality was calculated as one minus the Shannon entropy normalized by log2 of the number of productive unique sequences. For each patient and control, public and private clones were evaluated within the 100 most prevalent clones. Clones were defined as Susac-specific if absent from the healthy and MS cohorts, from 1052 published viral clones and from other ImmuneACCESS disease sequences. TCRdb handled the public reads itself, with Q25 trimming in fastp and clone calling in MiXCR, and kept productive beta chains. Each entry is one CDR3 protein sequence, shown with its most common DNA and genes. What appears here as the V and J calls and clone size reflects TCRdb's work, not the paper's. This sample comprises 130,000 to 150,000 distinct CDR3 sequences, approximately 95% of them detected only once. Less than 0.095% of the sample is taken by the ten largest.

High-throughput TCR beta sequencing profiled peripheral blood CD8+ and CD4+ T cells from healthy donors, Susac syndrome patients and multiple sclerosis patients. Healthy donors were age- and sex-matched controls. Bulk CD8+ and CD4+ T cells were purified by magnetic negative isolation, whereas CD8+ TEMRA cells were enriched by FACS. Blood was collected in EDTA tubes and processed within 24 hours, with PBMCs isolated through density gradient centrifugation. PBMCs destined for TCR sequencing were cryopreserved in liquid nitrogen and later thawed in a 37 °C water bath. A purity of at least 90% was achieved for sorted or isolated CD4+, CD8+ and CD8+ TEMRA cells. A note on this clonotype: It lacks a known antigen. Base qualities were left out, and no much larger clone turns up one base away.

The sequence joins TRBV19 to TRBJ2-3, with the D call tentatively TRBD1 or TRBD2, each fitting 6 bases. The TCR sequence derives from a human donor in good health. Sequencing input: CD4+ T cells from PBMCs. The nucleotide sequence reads TGTGCCAGTAGTCCACTGACGGGGGCCTACACAGATACGCAGTATTTT. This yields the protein CASSPLTGAYTDTQYF.